This T cell receptor beta chain was found in a study of a mutant IDH1 vaccine in newly diagnosed glioma. Across the whole study: Weeks 1, 3, 5, 7, 11, 15, 19 and 23 were when patients received their eight vaccinations. Either 4-6 weeks after radiotherapy alone or alongside temozolomide, vaccination was begun. Treated patients comprised around 62% males and approximately 38% females, mean age roughly 37 years. It was radiotherapy, temozolomide, or both that patients received previously, with most receiving both.

CDR1 is SGHVS, CDR2 FNYEAQ, per germline. The CDR3 loop spans 13 amino acids. Trimming left V 3 bases short and J 4 bases short, with 7 bases between. Details on this clone: The antigen is undetermined.

Only in-frame clones appear in the TCRdb table, and some are missing; sequencing was by immunoSEQ multiplex PCR. The data contain over 55,000 clones, about 81% of them singletons. Specified time point: week 23, last vaccination. Each vaccine dose was 300 ug of mutant IDH1 20-mer peptide, with topical imiquimod. The sequencing here drew on PBMCs, taken from a glioma patient whose treatment included an IDH1 peptide vaccine. This sequence joins TRBV7-6 and TRBJ1-5, with D possibly being TRBD1 (5 bases). This receptor was obtained from a woman aged 40 to 50 with glioma. Some clones in this sample may be carry-over from other donors' samples. CDR3: CASSFAGNQPQHF. CDR3 coding DNA: TGTGCCAGCAGCTTCGCAGGGAATCAGCCCCAGCATTTT.